This T cell receptor (beta chain) originates from a study of blood T cell repertoires in COVID-19. Original analysis: Quantification of nucleated cells was approximated via reference gene primer amplification. Sequenced by immunoSEQ multiplex PCR; TCRdb stores in-frame clones only, minus some. The V and J calls and clone size come from that table; D and trimming were worked out from the DNA. Of about 230,000 clones in the sample, 86% were seen once. This clone was counted between two and nine times. Trimming removed 5 bases at V and 2 bases at J, with 8 bases between. This CDR3 spans 13 amino acids. CDR1 is KGHDR, CDR2 SFDVKD, per germline.

What was sequenced was peripheral blood. The chain couples TRBV24-1 to TRBJ1-2; no clear D. The sequence came from a man in his fifties with COVID-19, enrolled during active disease. CDR3 residues: CATSAIRNYGYTF. The CDR3 DNA sequence: TGTGCCACCAGTGCAATCAGGAACTATGGCTACACCTTC.